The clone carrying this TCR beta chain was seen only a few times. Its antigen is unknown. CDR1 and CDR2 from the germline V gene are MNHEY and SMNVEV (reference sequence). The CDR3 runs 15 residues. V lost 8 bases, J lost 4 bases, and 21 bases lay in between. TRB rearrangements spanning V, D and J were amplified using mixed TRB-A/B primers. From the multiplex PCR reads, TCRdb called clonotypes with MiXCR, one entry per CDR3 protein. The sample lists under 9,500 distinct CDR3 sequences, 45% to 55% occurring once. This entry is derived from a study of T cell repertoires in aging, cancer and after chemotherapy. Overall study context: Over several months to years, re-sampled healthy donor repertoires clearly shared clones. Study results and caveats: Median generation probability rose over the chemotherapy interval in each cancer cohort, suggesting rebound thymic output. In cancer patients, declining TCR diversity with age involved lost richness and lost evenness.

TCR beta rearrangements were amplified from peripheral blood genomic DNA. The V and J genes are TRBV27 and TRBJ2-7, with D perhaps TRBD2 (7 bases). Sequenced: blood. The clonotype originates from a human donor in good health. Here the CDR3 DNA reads TGTGCCAGCGGAGAAGGTGGGGGGGCATATTACGAGCAGTACTTC. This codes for CASGEGGGAYYEQYF.